Shown below are 32 T cell receptor beta chains from a single sample sequenced in a study of human versus mouse CDR3 diversity and MHC coevolution. Sequencing used immunoSEQ multiplex PCR; TCRdb keeps in-frame clones, though not all of them. The sample consists of about 81,000 clones, about 93% of them appearing once. The sample taken for sequencing was naive CD4+ T cells from blood. Documented subset: CD45RO-negative CD62L-positive naive CD4 T cells. All receptors derive from a person aged 30 to 70 in good health.

V usage is TRBV15 and J usage is TRBJ2-1; TRBD2 aligns across 7 bases. Germline CDR1 and CDR2: LNHNV and YYDKDF (reference sequence). Trimming took 1 base from V and 7 from J; bases not matched to a gene: 10. This CDR3 has 16 residues. The CDR3 is CATSRGSGGTGNEQFF. In DNA, the CDR3 is TGTGCCACCAGCAGAGGATCGGGAGGAACCGGGAATGAGCAGTTCTTC.

V and J are TRBV6-4 and TRBJ2-5, with a possible D match to TRBD1 (5 bases). Germline V gene data show CDR1 as MRHNA and CDR2 as SNTAGT. Trimming shortened V by 7 bases and J by 3 bases, and 9 bases separated the two germline ends. This CDR3 contains 12 residues. The CDR3 here is CASTREEETQYF. The CDR3 coding sequence is TGTGCCAGCACCAGGGAAGAAGAGACCCAGTACTTC.

This clone was seen once. In DNA, the CDR3 is TGTGCCAGCGGTGGGACAGGCGGAAATGAGCAGTTCTTC. Amino acid sequence: CASGGTGGNEQFF. The chain is built from TRBV28 and TRBJ2-1, with 8 positions matching TRBD1. V was pared by 8 bases and J by 7 bases, with 7 bases of the junction left unmatched. The germline CDR1 and CDR2 sequences are MDHEN and SYDVKM. The CDR3 totals 13 residues.

The chain employs TRBV5-4 and TRBJ2-2; 7 bases are a match to TRBD1. The CDR3 contains 13 residues. The junction had 2 bases not matched to a gene; V was cut back by 4 bases and J by 5 bases. Per the germline V gene, CDR1 is SGHNT and CDR2 is YYREEE (reference sequence). CDR3 sequence (DNA): TGTGCCAGCAGCCGGGACAGTACCGGGGAGCTGTTTTTT. Protein sequence: CASSRDSTGELFF.

J is TRBJ1-2 and V is TRBV4-3; a possible D gene is TRBD1 (5 bases). Germline loops: CDR1 LGHNA, CDR2 YSLEER. This CDR3 spans 15 amino acids. V shed 1 base and J shed 8 bases, with 17 bases lying between them. DNA for the CDR3: TGCGCCAGCAGCCAAGCTTCTACAGGCCAAGGGGGCTACACCTTC. Amino acids: CASSQASTGQGGYTF.

V is TRBV7-9 and J is TRBJ1-4, with D uncertain. The CDR3 covers 14 residues. CDR1 and CDR2 (germline): SEHNR, FQNEAQ (reference sequence). V lost 2 bases and J 2 bases, leaving 6 bases between the germline ends. This chain's CDR3 is CASSLRVTNEKLFF. The CDR3 nucleotides are TGTGCCAGCAGCTTACGGGTTACTAATGAAAAACTGTTTTTT.

V and J are TRBV7-2 and TRBJ2-2; TRBD2 matches 7 bases. V trimming: 2 bases; J trimming: 4 bases; junction bases outside the gene matches: 7. Germline V gene lookup returns CDR1 SGHTA and CDR2 FQGNSA. The CDR3 spans 16 residues. CDR3 nucleotide sequence: TGTGCCAGCAGCTTACGCCTGCCTAGCGGCACCGGGGAGCTGTTTTTT. Translating gives CASSLRLPSGTGELFF. The variable domain in full, completed from reference TRBV7-2 and TRBJ2-2, reads GAGVSQSPSNKVTEKGKDVELRCDPISGHTALYWYRQSLGQGLEFLIYFQGNSAPDKSGLPSDRFSAERTGGSVSTLTIQRTQQEDSAVYLCASSLRLPSGTGELFFGEGSRLTVL.

The rearrangement links TRBV18 to TRBJ1-3; possibly TRBD1 for D (5 bases). Trimming pared 2 bases from V and 0 bases from J, leaving 8 bases between. The CDR3 totals 15 residues. Germline V gene data show CDR1 as KGHSH and CDR2 as LQKENI. CDR3 region: CASSPRGSSGNTIYF. As DNA, the CDR3 is TGTGCCAGCTCACCAAGGGGAAGCTCTGGAAACACCATATATTTT.

The CDR3 sequence: CASRGGRGQPQHF. The DNA for the CDR3 is TGTGCCAGCAGAGGAGGGAGGGGTCAGCCCCAGCATTTT. The V call is TRBV6-5, the J call TRBJ1-5; D may be TRBD1 (5 bases). CDR1 is MNHEY and CDR2 is SVGAGI in the germline V gene. The CDR3 has 13 residues. Trimming shortened V by 6 bases and J by 6 bases, and 12 bases separated the two germline ends.

V is TRBV5-1 and J is TRBJ1-1; TRBD1 matches 7 bases. The CDR3 has 15 amino acids. Germline-derived CDR1 and CDR2 are SGHRS and YFSETQ. The V gene end was trimmed by 6 bases and the J gene end by 3 bases; junction bases not matched to a gene: 11. CDR3 sequence reads: CASNPGGTADTEAFF. The CDR3 coding sequence is TGCGCCAGCAATCCGGGGGGGACAGCGGACACTGAAGCTTTCTTT.

The chain employs TRBV7-3 and TRBJ2-7; a weak D match, TRBD2 (6 bases). This CDR3 spans 16 amino acids. CDR1 and CDR2 (germline): SGHTA, FQGTGA. V gave up 2 bases and J gave up 0 bases, with 14 bases separating them. CDR3 sequence (DNA): TGTGCCAGCAGCTTACACGGGGACGGGAGCTCCTACGAGCAGTACTTC. It specifies CASSLHGDGSSYEQYF.

The chain combines TRBV27 with TRBJ2-1; 9 bases align to TRBD2. V lost 4 bases and J lost 8; bases outside the gene matches: 9. Looked up from germline, CDR1 is MNHEY and CDR2 is SMNVEV (reference sequence). The CDR3 has 15 amino acids. The DNA of the CDR3 is TGTGCCAGCAGTTCACCGGGACTAGCTGTCCATGAGCAGTTCTTC. As protein: CASSSPGLAVHEQFF.

The V and J genes are TRBV28 and TRBJ1-5; tentatively, D is TRBD1 (5 bases). Trimming took off 2 bases at V and 4 bases at J, with 21 bases between the two ends. CDR3 length equals 18 residues. CDR1 and CDR2 (germline): MDHEN, SYDVKM. The CDR3 DNA reads TGTGCCAGCAGTTTAGACCCCAGCAGGGCAGTGAGAAATCAGCCCCAGCATTTT. Encoded protein: CASSLDPSRAVRNQPQHF.

This clone turned up a few times. The chain uses TRBV4-3 and TRBJ1-4; tentative D call: TRBD1 (6 bases). Germline CDR1 is LGHNA and CDR2 is YSLEER. CDR3 size: 15 residues. V lost 0 bases to trimming and J lost 5 bases, with 10 bases between them. The CDR3 sequence is CASSQDRGRNEKLFF. CDR3 bases: TGCGCCAGCAGCCAAGACAGGGGAAGAAATGAAAAACTGTTTTTT.

The chain is built from TRBV5-1 and TRBJ2-2, with D perhaps matching TRBD1 (6 bases). Germline CDR1 is SGHRS and CDR2 is YFSETQ. This CDR3 is built from 16 residues. V shed 1 base and J shed 3 bases, with 13 bases lying between them. The CDR3 region is CASSLTRGLDTGELFF. The DNA of the CDR3 is TGCGCCAGCAGCTTGACCAGGGGATTGGACACCGGGGAGCTGTTTTTT. Full variable domain (remainder filled in from reference TRBV5-1 and TRBJ2-2): KAGVTQTPRYLIKTRGQQVTLSCSPISGHRSVSWYQQTPGQGLQFLFEYFSETQRNKGNFPGRFSGRQFSNSRSEMNVSTLELGDSALYLCASSLTRGLDTGELFFGEGSRLTVL.

This sequence joins TRBV28 and TRBJ1-2, with TRBD1 matching 10 bases. V trimming: 2 bases; J trimming: 3 bases; junction bases outside the gene matches: 3. The CDR3 length is 15 residues. Germline CDR1 and CDR2: MDHEN and SYDVKM. The chain's CDR3 is CASSLAGQGDYGYTF. DNA for the CDR3: TGTGCCAGCAGTTTAGCTGGACAGGGGGACTATGGCTACACCTTC.

The CDR3 here is CATSLGTGRNSPLHF. The CDR3 bases are TGTGCCACCTCCTTAGGGACAGGGAGAAATTCACCCCTCCACTTT. V usage is TRBV19 and J usage is TRBJ1-6; 9 nucleotides match TRBD1. The CDR3 runs 15 residues. Germline V gene sequence: CDR1 LNHDA, CDR2 SQIVND (reference sequence). Trimming cost V 10 bases and J 7 bases; bases outside gene matches: 11.

The chain is built from TRBV9 and TRBJ2-3; 10 nucleotides align to TRBD2. Germline lookup yields CDR1 SGDLS and CDR2 YYNGEE. Trimming took 4 bases from V and 4 from J; bases not matched to a gene: 6. The length of the CDR3 is 15 residues. The CDR3 here is CASSKAGGWADTQYF. CDR3 DNA: TGTGCCAGCAGCAAAGCGGGAGGGTGGGCAGATACGCAGTATTTT.

CDR3 sequence: CASSLTSGGDLSYNEQFF. As DNA, the CDR3 is TGTGCCAGCAGTTTAACGAGCGGGGGAGATTTATCCTACAATGAGCAGTTCTTC. This chain connects TRBV27 to TRBJ2-1, with 8 bases fitting TRBD2. Looked up from germline, CDR1 is MNHEY and CDR2 is SMNVEV (reference sequence). The CDR3 spans 18 residues. J gave up 1 base and V 2 bases, and 10 bases lay outside the gene matches.

The chain is built from TRBV28 and TRBJ2-3; TRBD1 matches 7 bases. From germline, CDR1 is MDHEN and CDR2 SYDVKM. V lost 6 bases, J lost 0 bases, and 15 bases stayed unmatched. The CDR3 contains 18 residues. DNA of the CDR3: TGTGCCAGCAGCATCTACAGGGGTAGGAGGTTTAGCACAGATACGCAGTATTTT. Translation gives CASSIYRGRRFSTDTQYF.

The chain joins TRBV6-6 to TRBJ2-1, with TRBD2 matching 14 bases. CDR3 size: 15 residues. Trimming at V came to 7 bases and at J to 9 bases, leaving 8 bases not matched to a gene. Looked up from germline, CDR1 is MNHNY and CDR2 is SVGAGI (reference sequence). CDR3 coding DNA: TGTGCCAGCAAATTTCCCGGGACTAGCGGGAGTGAGCAGTTCTTC. Translated: CASKFPGTSGSEQFF.

V is TRBV6-1 and J is TRBJ1-3; D gene unclear. The CDR3 consists of 11 residues. Germline loops: CDR1 MNHNS, CDR2 SASEGT. Deletions cut 7 bases from V and 7 bases from J, with 8 bases between. CDR3 amino acids: CASNRVNTIYF. The CDR3 region has the DNA TGTGCCAGCAATAGAGTGAACACCATATATTTT.

The chain is built from TRBV11-2 and TRBJ2-1; TRBD2 aligns across 8 bases. J lost 2 bases, V lost 8 bases, and 11 bases had no gene match. This CDR3 has 16 residues. Germline V gene lookup returns CDR1 SGHAT and CDR2 FQNNGV. The CDR3 sequence: CASGLNSGTTYNEQFF. The DNA of the CDR3 is TGTGCCAGCGGACTAAATAGCGGGACAACCTACAATGAGCAGTTCTTC.

The chain recombines TRBV6-1 with TRBJ2-7, with D possibly being TRBD2 (6 bases). Germline V gives CDR1 MNHNS, CDR2 SASEGT. The V end was cut by 2 bases, the J end by 0 bases, with 11 bases between. The CDR3 has 15 residues. The CDR3 DNA sequence: TGTGCCAGCAGTGAACAACCGACTAGCTCCTACGAGCAGTACTTC. It is translated as CASSEQPTSSYEQYF.

The chain is built from TRBV9 and TRBJ2-1; 7 bases are a match to TRBD2. The CDR3 spans 14 residues. Germline assignment: CDR1 SGDLS and CDR2 YYNGEE. J lost 5 bases, V lost 3 bases, and 5 bases had no gene match. CDR3 protein: CASSGLAENNEQFF. In nucleotides, the CDR3 is TGTGCCAGCAGCGGGCTAGCGGAAAACAATGAGCAGTTCTTC.

The rearrangement joins TRBV30 to TRBJ2-2; 8 positions agree with TRBD1. The trim removed 4 bases at V and 6 bases at J, leaving 10 bases unmatched. CDR3 length equals 15 residues. Germline-derived CDR1 and CDR2 are GTSNPN and SVGIG (reference sequence). The CDR3 DNA is TGTGCCTGGATGACACAGGGGGTTATCGCCGGGGAGCTGTTTTTT. Translation: CAWMTQGVIAGELFF.

CDR3 amino acids: CASKSGGPYGYTF. Written as DNA, the CDR3 is TGTGCCAGCAAGAGCGGGGGCCCCTATGGCTACACCTTC. This chain uses TRBV28 with TRBJ1-2; tentatively, D is TRBD1 (6 bases). Trimming pared 7 bases from V and 4 bases from J, leaving 13 bases between. Germline CDR1 and CDR2: MDHEN and SYDVKM. The CDR3 loop spans 13 amino acids.

The gene calls are TRBV7-9 and TRBJ2-7, with a tentative D call TRBD1 (5 bases). The CDR3 spans 15 residues. In germline, CDR1 is SEHNR, CDR2 FQNEAQ (reference sequence). V was cut by 1 base and J by 2 bases, with 12 bases left in between. The CDR3 loop reads CASSLGPGLTYEQYF. In DNA, the CDR3 is TGTGCCAGCAGCTTAGGGCCAGGGCTTACCTACGAGCAGTACTTC.

The chain couples TRBV5-1 to TRBJ2-2, with TRBD2 matching over 13 bases. V was clipped by 6 bases and J by 0 bases; unmatched bases: 2. CDR1 SGHRS and CDR2 YFSETQ come from the germline V gene. The CDR3 contains 16 residues. The CDR3, as DNA: TGCGCCAGCACGACTAGCGGGGGGCCGAACACCGGGGAGCTGTTTTTT. It specifies CASTTSGGPNTGELFF.

The rearrangement joins TRBV7-9 to TRBJ2-3, with TRBD1 as a possible D gene (5 bases). CDR1 and CDR2 (germline): SEHNR, FQNEAQ (reference sequence). The germline V and J ends were trimmed by 5 bases and 4 bases, with 10 bases remaining between them. The CDR3 is 13 amino acids. CDR3 protein: CASSQGFADTQYF. The DNA of the CDR3 is TGTGCCAGCAGCCAGGGCTTTGCAGATACGCAGTATTTT.

The V gene is TRBV30, the J gene TRBJ2-1, with TRBD2 matching over 7 bases. V dropped 2 bases and J dropped 9; count of bases not matched to a gene: 16. The CDR3 sequence is 16 residues long. The germline CDR1 and CDR2 sequences are GTSNPN and SVGIG (reference sequence). CDR3 residues: CAWSLLGRGRAGEQFF. The DNA for the CDR3 is TGTGCCTGGAGTCTCCTCGGAAGAGGGAGGGCCGGTGAGCAGTTCTTC.

V and J are TRBV7-7 and TRBJ1-1; 10 nucleotides agree with TRBD1. The V gene's germline CDR1 is SSHAT and CDR2 FNYEAQ (reference sequence). Unmatched junction bases numbered 6, after V lost 4 bases and J lost 1 base. The CDR3 runs 16 residues. The CDR3 DNA is TGTGCCAGCAGCTCGAGACAGGGGGCCAAGAACACTGAAGCTTTCTTT. Its protein is CASSSRQGAKNTEAFF.